This T cell receptor beta chain was sequenced during a study of technical replicates of blood from a few donors. This clone was seen a handful of times. Using immunoSEQ multiplex PCR, the repertoire was profiled, and TCRdb retains in-frame clones only, with some absent. The table records under 15,000 clones, around 79% of them present only once. This clonotype was obtained from a human donor in good health. Sequenced: PBMCs.

As DNA, the CDR3 is TGTGCCAGCAATAAGGGGGACATGAACACTGAAGCTTTCTTT. Amino acid sequence: CASNKGDMNTEAFF. V and J are TRBV25-1 and TRBJ1-1; possibly TRBD1 for D (6 bases). Germline V lookup: CDR1 MGHDK, CDR2 SYGVNS. The CDR3 loop spans 14 amino acids. V was trimmed by 7 bases and J by 0 bases, leaving 12 bases between them.